Here is one TCR beta chain with its context. The sample is drawn from a study of T cells after somatic rescue of genetic block. Generated by immunoSEQ multiplex PCR, the TCRdb table keeps only in-frame clones and is missing some. The table has about 72,000 clones, approximately 91% seen once. The CDR3 runs 15 residues. V lost 0 bases and J lost 1, with 10 bases in between. Germline CDR1 SGHRS, CDR2 YFSETQ. The clonotype originates from a man in his thirties or forties. Sequenced: peripheral blood mononuclear cells (PBMCs). The chain employs TRBV5-1 and TRBJ1-1; D might be TRBD1 (5 bases). CDR3 sequence: CASSLEGRSNTEAFF. CDR3 DNA sequence: TGCGCCAGCAGCTTGGAGGGACGGTCGAACACTGAAGCTTTCTTT. Variable domain in full (rest from reference TRBV5-1 and TRBJ1-1): KAGVTQTPRYLIKTRGQQVTLSCSPISGHRSVSWYQQTPGQGLQFLFEYFSETQRNKGNFPGRFSGRQFSNSRSEMNVSTLELGDSALYLCASSLEGRSNTEAFFGQGTRLTVV.